The 21 T cell receptor beta chains reported below all come from one sample, sequenced in a study of long-term antiretroviral therapy in people with HIV. The immunoSEQ assay was v3.0, run at survey level. Measured with immunoSEQ multiplex PCR; TCRdb has only the in-frame clones, and not every one. The profile covers under 30,000 clones, with 70% to 90% appearing a single time and nearly 7.5% taken by the ten largest. The material sequenced was unsorted PBMCs, taken 5 years before starting antiretroviral therapy. Receptors originate from a man between 45 and 60 years old with HIV.

The CDR3 here is CASSFGVRGATGEQYF. The CDR3 nucleotides read TGTGCCAGCAGCTTTGGCGTCAGGGGGGCTACGGGGGAGCAGTACTTC. The V gene is TRBV7-9, the J gene TRBJ2-7; D perhaps matches TRBD1 (7 bases). The CDR3 runs 16 residues. The ends were cut back, 3 bases at V and 7 bases at J, with 22 bases in the middle. Germline assignment: CDR1 SEHNR and CDR2 FQNEAQ (reference sequence). Combining the CDR3 with reference TRBV7-9 and TRBJ2-7 gives the whole variable domain DTGVSQNPRHKITKRGQNVTFRCDPISEHNRLYWYRQTLGQGPEFLTYFQNEAQLEKSRLLSDRFSAERPKGSFSTLEIQRTEQGDSAMYLCASSFGVRGATGEQYFGPGTRLTVT.

The V call is TRBV5-1, the J call TRBJ2-3; the D gene could be TRBD1 or TRBD2 (5 bases each). The CDR3 contains 17 residues. Germline CDR1 SGHRS, CDR2 YFSETQ. V was cut by 0 bases and J by 3 bases, with 17 bases left in between. The CDR3 reads CASSLERGGGPTDTQYF. Here the CDR3 DNA reads TGCGCCAGCAGCTTGGAAAGGGGTGGGGGACCAACAGATACGCAGTATTTT.

This chain joins TRBV25-1 and TRBJ2-7, with D perhaps matching TRBD1 (5 bases). The CDR3 totals 13 residues. Germline values: CDR1 MGHDK, CDR2 SYGVNS. Trimming shortened V by 4 bases and J by 3 bases, and 10 bases separated the two germline ends. CDR3 sequence: CASSAPTVYEQYF. The CDR3 DNA sequence: TGTGCCAGCAGTGCCCCGACAGTCTACGAGCAGTACTTC.

This chain links TRBV29-1 with TRBJ2-1; 11 nucleotides match TRBD2. Germline loops: CDR1 SQVTM, CDR2 ANQGSEA. The CDR3 consists of 15 residues. V dropped 6 bases and J dropped 9; count of bases not matched to a gene: 13. CDR3 DNA: TGCAGCGTAGAATTTTTACTAGCGGGAGCGAGTGAGCAGTTCTTC. Its protein is CSVEFLLAGASEQFF.

In DNA form, the CDR3 reads TGTGCCAGCACCCCCAGGACAGGGATTCGTCAGCCCCAGCATTTT. Translated, it gives CASTPRTGIRQPQHF. V usage is TRBV2 and J usage is TRBJ1-5; 8 bases are a match to TRBD1. The ends lost 7 bases at V and 6 bases at J; junction bases unmatched: 11. Germline V lookup: CDR1 SNHLY, CDR2 FYNNEI. The CDR3 loop spans 15 amino acids.

This clone was observed once. The genes are TRBV4-3 and TRBJ1-4, with 7 nucleotides matching TRBD1. V was pared by 1 base and J by 4 bases, with 3 bases of the junction left unmatched. CDR1 and CDR2 from the germline V gene are LGHNA and YSLEER. The CDR3 has 15 amino acids. The CDR3 sequence is CASSQAGTVNEKLFF. The CDR3 coding sequence is TGCGCCAGCAGCCAAGCCGGGACAGTTAATGAAAAACTGTTTTTT.

The V gene is TRBV30, the J gene TRBJ1-3; no reliable D call. V was trimmed by 1 base and J by 8 bases, leaving 12 bases between them. CDR1 GTSNPN and CDR2 SVGIG come from the germline V gene (reference sequence). The CDR3 sequence is 13 residues long. The CDR3 bases are TGTGCCTGGAGTGCCAAGGCGGGTGACACCATATATTTT. It translates to CAWSAKAGDTIYF.

This chain uses TRBV19 with TRBJ2-7; D is ambiguous. Between the trimmed V and J ends, which lost 5 bases and 12 bases, there was a span of 17 bases. This CDR3 comprises 12 residues. Per germline, CDR1 LNHDA and CDR2 SQIVND (reference sequence). CDR3 sequence (DNA): TGTGCCAGTAGTGCCCCGGTTGGCCCAAGGTACTTC. This gives the protein CASSAPVGPRYF.

The rearrangement joins TRBV4-1 to TRBJ2-3, with D hard to call. The germline V and J ends were trimmed by 3 bases and 3 bases, with 4 bases remaining between them. The germline V gene has CDR1 MGHRA and CDR2 YSYEKL. This CDR3 has 12 residues. The CDR3 nucleotides are TGCGCCAGCAGCCATCCGACAGATACGCAGTATTTT. Its translation is CASSHPTDTQYF.

The chain employs TRBV5-1 and TRBJ2-2; D may correspond to TRBD1 or TRBD2 (5 bases each). The germline V gene encodes CDR1 SGHRS and CDR2 YFSETQ. With 4 bases removed from V and 4 bases from J, the gap between germline ends came to 17 bases. The CDR3 spans 16 residues. The CDR3 coding sequence is TGCGCCAGCAGCCTGAAGGGACCAACCACCACCGGGGAGCTGTTTTTT. Its protein is CASSLKGPTTTGELFF. The whole variable domain, filled in from reference TRBV5-1 and TRBJ2-2, reads KAGVTQTPRYLIKTRGQQVTLSCSPISGHRSVSWYQQTPGQGLQFLFEYFSETQRNKGNFPGRFSGRQFSNSRSEMNVSTLELGDSALYLCASSLKGPTTTGELFFGEGSRLTVL.

The V gene is TRBV6-1, the J gene TRBJ2-3; the match to TRBD2 covers 7 bases. The ends lost 5 bases at V and 0 bases at J; junction bases unmatched: 2. This CDR3 spans 14 amino acids. From germline, CDR1 is MNHNS and CDR2 SASEGT. Written as DNA, the CDR3 is TGTGCCAGCAGTCCTAGCGGTAGCACAGATACGCAGTATTTT. Amino acids: CASSPSGSTDTQYF.

This sequence joins TRBV15 and TRBJ1-4; D ambiguous. Trimming pared 0 bases from V and 8 bases from J, leaving 7 bases between. CDR3 length equals 13 residues. CDR1 is LNHNV and CDR2 is YYDKDF in the germline V gene (reference sequence). Here the CDR3 DNA reads TGTGCCACCAGCAGAGAAGGCCAAGAAAAACTGTTTTTT. Translation gives CATSREGQEKLFF.

The chain joins TRBV28 to TRBJ2-1; no firm D call. The CDR3 extends over 12 amino acids. The germline CDR1 and CDR2 sequences are MDHEN and SYDVKM. The V and J ends lost 6 bases and 4 bases respectively, with 7 bases between them. CDR3 in DNA: TGTGCCAGCAGATCCTTGTACAATGAGCAGTTCTTC. Its protein is CASRSLYNEQFF.

The chain couples TRBV19 to TRBJ1-5; D possibly corresponds to TRBD1 (6 bases). V lost 4 bases to trimming and J lost 4 bases, with 23 bases between them. CDR3 length: 18 amino acids. CDR1 is LNHDA, CDR2 SQIVND, per germline (reference sequence). The CDR3 protein is CASSTLTGTPATNQPQHF. In DNA form, the CDR3 reads TGTGCCAGTAGTACATTAACCGGGACACCGGCAACTAATCAGCCCCAGCATTTT.

V gene TRBV6-4 combines with J gene TRBJ2-5, with 8 bases aligning to TRBD2. The CDR3 extends over 16 amino acids. CDR1 and CDR2 from the germline V gene are MRHNA and SNTAGT. With 6 bases clipped from V and 4 bases from J, the junction kept 13 bases outside the gene matches. This CDR3 is CASSNAIGAGGETQYF. CDR3 bases: TGTGCCAGCAGCAACGCGATAGGGGCGGGAGGAGAGACCCAGTACTTC.

This clone was counted a single time. V usage is TRBV2 and J usage is TRBJ2-3; D is unresolved. Per the germline V gene, CDR1 is SNHLY and CDR2 is FYNNEI. V was pared by 2 bases and J by 7 bases, with 10 bases between. The CDR3 extends over 13 amino acids. Here the CDR3 reads CASSELPPYTQYF. The CDR3, as DNA: TGTGCCAGCAGTGAATTACCTCCTTATACGCAGTATTTT.

The genes are TRBV6-6 and TRBJ2-7; perhaps TRBD1 as D (6 bases). V gave up 2 bases and J gave up 8 bases, with 13 bases separating them. The CDR3 runs 13 residues. In germline, CDR1 is MNHNY, CDR2 SVGAGI (reference sequence). This CDR3 is CASSYASGDQQYF. For the CDR3, the DNA is TGTGCCAGCAGTTACGCTTCAGGGGACCAGCAGTACTTC.

The rearrangement joins TRBV5-5 to TRBJ1-2; D is uncertain. The germline V and J ends were trimmed by 0 bases and 7 bases, with 4 bases remaining between them. The germline V gene has CDR1 SGHKS and CDR2 YYEKEE (reference sequence). This CDR3 contains 11 residues. The CDR3 bases are TGTGCCAGCAGCTTGGAGTCTGGCTACACCTTC. This sequence encodes CASSLESGYTF.

This chain uses TRBV29-1 with TRBJ1-5, with 10 nucleotides matching TRBD1. The germline gives CDR1 SQVTM, CDR2 ANQGSEA. The CDR3 spans 14 residues. Trimming removed 4 bases from V and 5 bases from J; junction bases left unmatched: 5. The CDR3 DNA sequence: TGCAGCGTTGTTTTAGACAGGGGGCATCAGCCCCAGCATTTT. As protein: CSVVLDRGHQPQHF. Full variable domain (missing parts from reference TRBV29-1 and TRBJ1-5): SAVISQKPSRDICQRGTSLTIQCQVDSQVTMMFWYRQQPGQSLTLIATANQGSEATYESGFVIDKFPISRPNLTFSTLTVSNMSPEDSSIYLCSVVLDRGHQPQHFGDGTRLSIL.

The chain combines TRBV5-6 with TRBJ1-1; 7 nucleotides line up with TRBD1. V was clipped by 4 bases and J by 1 base; unmatched bases: 13. This CDR3 has 17 amino acids. Germline-derived CDR1 and CDR2 are SGHDT and YYEEEE. CDR3 amino acids: CASSPGGGDRWNTEAFF. The CDR3 DNA sequence: TGTGCCAGCAGCCCCGGTGGCGGGGACAGATGGAACACTGAAGCTTTCTTT.

The chain joins TRBV6-6 to TRBJ2-5; D is possibly TRBD2 (5 bases). Germline-derived CDR1 and CDR2 are MNHNY and SVGAGI (reference sequence). Trimming took off 0 bases at V and 4 bases at J, with 9 bases between the two ends. The CDR3 has 14 amino acids. CDR3 residues: CASSYSLAAETQYF. As DNA, the CDR3 is TGTGCCAGCAGTTACTCGCTAGCCGCAGAGACCCAGTACTTC.